Included here is one TCR beta chain sequence, with context. Original processing methods: Amplified reference gene primers provided the basis for estimating nucleated cell counts. The table came from immunoSEQ multiplex PCR; TCRdb's copy has only in-frame clones and leaves some out. The V and J calls and clone size are taken from that table; D and trimming were inferred from the DNA. The sample has approximately 140,000 clones, over 75% seen once; the top ten hold roughly 13%. Germline-derived CDR1 and CDR2 are LGHNA and YSLEER. V dropped 1 base and J dropped 3; count of bases not matched to a gene: 5. This CDR3 comprises 15 residues. This specimen belongs to a study of blood T cell repertoires in COVID-19. About the study: The United States, Italy and Spain provided the acute and convalescent COVID-19 samples. PBMCs, B-cell-depleted T cells, or T cells provided the cDNA or gDNA that made up the material.

Seattle patient enrollment occurred during active infection, with longitudinal follow-up thereafter. Sequenced: peripheral blood. The chain employs TRBV4-3 and TRBJ2-7; TRBD1 aligns across 8 bases. The receptor was isolated from a man between 18 and 35 years old with COVID-19, enrolled during active disease. CDR3 nucleotides: TGCGCCAGCAGCCAAGGACAGGGGCCACTCTACGAGCAGTACTTC. Amino acid sequence: CASSQGQGPLYEQYF.